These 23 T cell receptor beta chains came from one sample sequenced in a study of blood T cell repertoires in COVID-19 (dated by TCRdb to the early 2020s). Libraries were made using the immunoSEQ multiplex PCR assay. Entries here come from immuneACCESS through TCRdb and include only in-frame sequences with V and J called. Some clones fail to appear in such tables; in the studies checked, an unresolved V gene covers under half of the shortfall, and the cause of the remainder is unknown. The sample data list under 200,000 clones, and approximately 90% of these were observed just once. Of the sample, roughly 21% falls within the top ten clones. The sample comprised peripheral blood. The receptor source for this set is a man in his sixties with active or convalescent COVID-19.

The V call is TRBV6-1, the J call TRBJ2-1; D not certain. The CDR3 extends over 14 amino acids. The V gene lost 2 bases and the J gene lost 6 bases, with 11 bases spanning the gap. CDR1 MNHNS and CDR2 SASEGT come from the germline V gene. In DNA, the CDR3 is TGTGCCAGCAGTGAATTCTCGGGTGGCAATGAGCAGTTCTTC. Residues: CASSEFSGGNEQFF.

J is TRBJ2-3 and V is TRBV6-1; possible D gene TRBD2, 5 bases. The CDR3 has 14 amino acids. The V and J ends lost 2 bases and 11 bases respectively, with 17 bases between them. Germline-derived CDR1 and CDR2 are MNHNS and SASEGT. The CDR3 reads CASSELIGGYMQYF. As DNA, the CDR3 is TGTGCCAGCAGTGAATTGATAGGCGGGTATATGCAGTATTTT.

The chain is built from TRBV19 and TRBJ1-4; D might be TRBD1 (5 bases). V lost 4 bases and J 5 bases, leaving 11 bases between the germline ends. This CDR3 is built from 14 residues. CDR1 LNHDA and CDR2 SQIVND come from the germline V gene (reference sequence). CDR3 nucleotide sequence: TGTGCCAGTAGTAGGGGGAGGCAGAATGAAAAACTGTTTTTT. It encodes CASSRGRQNEKLFF.

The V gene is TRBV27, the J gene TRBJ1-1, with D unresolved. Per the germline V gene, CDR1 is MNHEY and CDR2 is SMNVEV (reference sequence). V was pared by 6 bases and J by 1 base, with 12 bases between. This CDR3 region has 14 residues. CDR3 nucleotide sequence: TGTGCCAGCAGGCCCGGGGAGAGGAACACTGAAGCTTTCTTT. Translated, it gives CASRPGERNTEAFF.

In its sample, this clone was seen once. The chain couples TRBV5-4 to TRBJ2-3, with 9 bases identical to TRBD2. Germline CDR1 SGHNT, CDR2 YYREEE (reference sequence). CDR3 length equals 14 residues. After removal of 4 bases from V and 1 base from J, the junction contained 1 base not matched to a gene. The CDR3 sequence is CASSRTSGTDTQYF. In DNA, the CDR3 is TGTGCCAGCAGCCGGACTAGCGGCACAGATACGCAGTATTTT.

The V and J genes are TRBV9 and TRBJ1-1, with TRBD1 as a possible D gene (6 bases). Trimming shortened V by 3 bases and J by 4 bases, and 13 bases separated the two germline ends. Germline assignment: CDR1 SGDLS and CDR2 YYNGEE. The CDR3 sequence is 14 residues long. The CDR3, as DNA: TGTGCCAGCAGCGGAACAGGGATGGGCACTGAAGCTTTCTTT. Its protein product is CASSGTGMGTEAFF.

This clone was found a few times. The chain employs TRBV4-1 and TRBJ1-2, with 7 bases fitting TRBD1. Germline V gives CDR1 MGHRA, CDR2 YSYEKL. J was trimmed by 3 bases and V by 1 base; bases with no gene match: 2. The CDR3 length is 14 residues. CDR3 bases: TGCGCCAGCAGCCAAGGGGGGACAGACTATGGCTACACCTTC. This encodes CASSQGGTDYGYTF.

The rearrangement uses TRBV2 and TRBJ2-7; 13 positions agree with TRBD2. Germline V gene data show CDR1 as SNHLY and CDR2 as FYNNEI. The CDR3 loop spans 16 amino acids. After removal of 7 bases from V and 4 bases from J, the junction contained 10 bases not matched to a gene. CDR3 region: CASTPGTSGEIYEQYF. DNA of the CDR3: TGTGCCAGCACCCCCGGGACTAGCGGGGAGATTTACGAGCAGTACTTC.

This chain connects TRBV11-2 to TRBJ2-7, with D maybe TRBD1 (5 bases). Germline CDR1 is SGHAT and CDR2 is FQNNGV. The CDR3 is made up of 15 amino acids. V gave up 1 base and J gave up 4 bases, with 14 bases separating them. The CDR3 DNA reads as TGTGCCAGCAGCTTAGGGCCAGGGCAGGGATACGAGCAGTACTTC. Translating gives CASSLGPGQGYEQYF.

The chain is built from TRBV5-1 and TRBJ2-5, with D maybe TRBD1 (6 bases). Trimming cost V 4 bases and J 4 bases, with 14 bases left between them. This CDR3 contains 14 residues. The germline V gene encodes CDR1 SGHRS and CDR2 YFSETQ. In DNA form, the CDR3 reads TGCGCCAGCAGCCCTGGACAGCTCAGAGAGACCCAGTACTTC. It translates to CASSPGQLRETQYF. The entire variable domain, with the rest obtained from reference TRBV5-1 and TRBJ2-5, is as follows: KAGVTQTPRYLIKTRGQQVTLSCSPISGHRSVSWYQQTPGQGLQFLFEYFSETQRNKGNFPGRFSGRQFSNSRSEMNVSTLELGDSALYLCASSPGQLRETQYFGPGTRLLVL.

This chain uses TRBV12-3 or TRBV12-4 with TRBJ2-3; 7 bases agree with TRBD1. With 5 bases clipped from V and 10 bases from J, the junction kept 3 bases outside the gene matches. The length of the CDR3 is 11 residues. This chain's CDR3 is CASSRTGSQYF. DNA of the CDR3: TGTGCCAGCAGTCGGACAGGATCGCAGTATTTT.

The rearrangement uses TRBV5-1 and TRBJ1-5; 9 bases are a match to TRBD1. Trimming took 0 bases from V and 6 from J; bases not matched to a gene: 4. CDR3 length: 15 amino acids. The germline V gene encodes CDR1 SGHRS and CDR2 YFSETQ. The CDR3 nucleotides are TGCGCCAGCAGCTTGGGAGGGGACAGGGCTCAGCCCCAGCATTTT. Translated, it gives CASSLGGDRAQPQHF.

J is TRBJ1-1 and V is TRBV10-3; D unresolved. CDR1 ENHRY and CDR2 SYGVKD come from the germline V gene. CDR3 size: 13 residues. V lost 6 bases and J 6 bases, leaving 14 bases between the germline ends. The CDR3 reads CAIRPSEGAEAFF. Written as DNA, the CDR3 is TGTGCCATCAGACCCAGTGAGGGAGCTGAAGCTTTCTTT.

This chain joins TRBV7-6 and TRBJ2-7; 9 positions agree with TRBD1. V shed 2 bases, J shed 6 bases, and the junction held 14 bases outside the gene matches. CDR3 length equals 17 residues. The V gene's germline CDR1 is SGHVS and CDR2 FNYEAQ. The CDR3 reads CASSLMVSGTGISEQYF. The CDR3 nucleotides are TGTGCCAGCAGCTTAATGGTTTCCGGGACAGGGATAAGCGAGCAGTACTTC.

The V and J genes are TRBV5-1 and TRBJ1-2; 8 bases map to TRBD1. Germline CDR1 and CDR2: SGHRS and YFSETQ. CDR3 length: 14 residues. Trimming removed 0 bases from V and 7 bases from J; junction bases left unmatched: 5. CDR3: CASSLEAGGSGYTF. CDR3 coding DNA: TGCGCCAGCAGCTTGGAGGCAGGGGGCAGTGGCTACACCTTC.

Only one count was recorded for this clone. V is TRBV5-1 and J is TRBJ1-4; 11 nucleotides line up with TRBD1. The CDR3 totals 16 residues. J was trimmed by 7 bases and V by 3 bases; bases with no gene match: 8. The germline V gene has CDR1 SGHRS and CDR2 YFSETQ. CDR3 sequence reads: CASSSMTGTGGEKLFF. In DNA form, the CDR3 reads TGCGCCAGCAGCTCGATGACCGGGACAGGGGGTGAAAAACTGTTTTTT.

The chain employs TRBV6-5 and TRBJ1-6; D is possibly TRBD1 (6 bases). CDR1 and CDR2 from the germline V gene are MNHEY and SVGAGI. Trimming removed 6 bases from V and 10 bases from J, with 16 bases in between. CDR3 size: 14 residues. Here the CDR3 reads CASSPPGEGSPLHF. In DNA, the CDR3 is TGTGCCAGCAGCCCCCCAGGGGAGGGCTCACCCCTCCACTTT.

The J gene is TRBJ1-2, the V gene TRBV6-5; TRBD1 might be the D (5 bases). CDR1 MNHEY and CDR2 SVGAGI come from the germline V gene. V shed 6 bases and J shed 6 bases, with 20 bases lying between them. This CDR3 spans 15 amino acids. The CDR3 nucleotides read TGTGCCAGCAGCCCCGCGATAGGGGTAGGGCATGGCTACACCTTC. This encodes CASSPAIGVGHGYTF.

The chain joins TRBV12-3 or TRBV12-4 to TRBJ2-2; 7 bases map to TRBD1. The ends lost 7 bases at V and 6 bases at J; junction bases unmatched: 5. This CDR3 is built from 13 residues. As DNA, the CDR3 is TGTGCCAGCACCGAACAGGGGCCCGGGGAGCTGTTTTTT. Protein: CASTEQGPGELFF.

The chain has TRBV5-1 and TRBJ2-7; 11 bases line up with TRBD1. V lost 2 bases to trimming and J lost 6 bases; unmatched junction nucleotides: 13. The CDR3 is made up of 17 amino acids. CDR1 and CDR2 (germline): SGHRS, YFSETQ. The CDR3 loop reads CASSLQLNTGTGGEQYF. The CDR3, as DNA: TGCGCCAGCAGCTTACAACTTAATACCGGGACAGGGGGCGAGCAGTACTTC.

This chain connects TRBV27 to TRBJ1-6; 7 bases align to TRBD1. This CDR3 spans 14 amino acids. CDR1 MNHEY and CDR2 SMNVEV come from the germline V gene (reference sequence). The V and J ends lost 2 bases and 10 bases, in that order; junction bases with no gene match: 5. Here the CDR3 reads CASSLEGGRSPLHF. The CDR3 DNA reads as TGTGCCAGCAGTTTAGAAGGGGGCAGGTCACCCCTCCACTTT.

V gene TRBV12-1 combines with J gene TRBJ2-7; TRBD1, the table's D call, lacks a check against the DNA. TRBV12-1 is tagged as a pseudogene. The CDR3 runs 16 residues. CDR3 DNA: TGTGCCAGCAGCCTACTCCGGGACAGGGGCCAAGTGGGGCAGTACTTC. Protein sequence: CASSLLRDRGQVGQYF.

The CDR3 DNA is TGTGCCAGCACCGGGGGTACTGAAGCTTTCTTT. Amino acid sequence: CASTGGTEAFF. The chain joins TRBV3-1 (or the pseudogene TRBV3-2) to TRBJ1-1; D might be TRBD1 (5 bases). Trimming removed 7 bases at V and 5 bases at J, with 8 bases between. CDR3 size: 11 residues. CDR1 and CDR2 from the germline V gene are LGHDT and YNNKEL (reference sequence).